This TCR beta chain was obtained from a study of blood T cell repertoires in COVID-19. Study-wide context: Samples representing acute and convalescent COVID-19 were sourced from the United States, Italy and Spain. Nucleic acid was either cDNA or gDNA, and it came from T cells, B-cell-depleted T cells, or PBMCs.

Here immunoSEQ multiplex PCR was the method, and the copy in TCRdb shows in-frame clones only, minus some. The sample holds roughly 180,000 clones; roughly 94% are singletons and the top ten take 0.6% to 0.9%. Trimming stripped 0 bases from V and 3 bases from J, with 12 bases between. The CDR3 runs 16 residues. Germline lookup yields CDR1 ENHRY and CDR2 SYGVKD. The TCR originated in a young man with COVID-19, enrolled during active disease. Sequenced sample: peripheral blood. The rearrangement links TRBV10-3 to TRBJ1-5; unclear D gene. The CDR3 bases are TGTGCCATCAGTGAGTCGACCGGTGGGCCCAATCAGCCCCAGCATTTT. This gives the protein CAISESTGGPNQPQHF.